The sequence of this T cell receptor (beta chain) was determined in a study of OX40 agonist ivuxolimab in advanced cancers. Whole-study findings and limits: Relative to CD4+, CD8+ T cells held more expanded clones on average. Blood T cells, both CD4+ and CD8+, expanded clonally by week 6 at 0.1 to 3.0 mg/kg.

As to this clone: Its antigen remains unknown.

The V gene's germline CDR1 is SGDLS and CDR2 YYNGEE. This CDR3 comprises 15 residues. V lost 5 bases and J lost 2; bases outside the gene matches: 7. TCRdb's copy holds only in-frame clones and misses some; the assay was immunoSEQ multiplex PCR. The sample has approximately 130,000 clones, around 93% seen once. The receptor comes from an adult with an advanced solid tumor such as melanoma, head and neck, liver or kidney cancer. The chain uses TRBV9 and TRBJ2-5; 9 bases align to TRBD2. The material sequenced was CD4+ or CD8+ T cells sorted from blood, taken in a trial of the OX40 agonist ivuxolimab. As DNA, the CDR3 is TGTGCCAGCAGTGTCGGGACTAGCACACAAGAGACCCAGTACTTC. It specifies CASSVGTSTQETQYF.